These T cell receptor beta chains were read from a single sample in a study of blood T cell repertoires in COVID-19. Sequencing was performed with immunoSEQ multiplex PCR; in TCRdb, only in-frame clones are kept and a portion is missing. The data contain more than 150,000 clones, approximately 80% of them singletons. The sequenced sample was PBMCs or T cells enriched from blood (not recorded which). The receptors originated from a man in his sixties who had been exposed to COVID-19. The CDR3 runs from the conserved cysteine through the conserved F or W. Each record gives: D gene, J gene, clone size, V gene, CDR3 DNA, CDR3 protein. The D gene is left open where the match is weak. Size is stated for part of the rows, as once, few or many counts, or as a class when the clone is expanded.

TRBD1	TRBJ2-1	.	TRBV19	TGTGCCAGTAGTTCGTGGACAGGGGGCAATGATGAGCAGTTCTTC	CASSSWTGGNDEQFF
.	TRBJ2-7	.	TRBV5-1	TGCGCCAGCAGCTTATTGGGACATCCGTCCTACGAGCAGTACTTC	CASSLLGHPSYEQYF
.	TRBJ2-3	.	TRBV5-4	TGTGCCAGCAGGGAAGAACTAGGCCGTAGCACAGATACGCAGTATTTT	CASREELGRSTDTQYF
.	TRBJ2-5	.	TRBV7-2	TGTGCCAGCAGCCCGGGGGTCCAAGAGACCCAGTACTTC	CASSPGVQETQYF
.	TRBJ2-5	.	TRBV19	TGTGCCAGTAGTATATCGGCAGGGCAAGAGACCCAGTACTTC	CASSISAGQETQYF
.	TRBJ2-1	.	TRBV7-2	TGTGCCAGCAGGGGAAATCGGGGTAACAATGAGCAGTTCTTC	CASRGNRGNNEQFF
.	TRBJ1-1	few	TRBV7-9	TGTGCCAGCAGCACCCAGGCTGAAGCTTTCTTT	CASSTQAEAFF
TRBD1	TRBJ2-7	.	TRBV7-2	TGTGCCAGCAGTCAGGACAGGGGGCCATTAGAGCAGTACTTC	CASSQDRGPLEQYF
TRBD1	TRBJ1-5	.	TRBV5-8	TGTGCCAGCACCGAGGGGACAGATAGCAATCAGCCCCAGCATTTT	CASTEGTDSNQPQHF
TRBD2	TRBJ2-1	once	TRBV7-3	TGTGCCAGCAGCTTAATTCCTAGCGGGAGTGGCGATGAGCAGTTCTTC	CASSLIPSGSGDEQFF
TRBD2	TRBJ2-1	once	TRBV14	TGTGCCAGCAGCCGCTTTGTCCCACTAGCGACAGACTACAATGAGCAGTTCTTC	CASSRFVPLATDYNEQFF
.	TRBJ2-7	.	TRBV7-2	TGTGCCAGCAGCTTAGCCGAGGTTGCCTACGAGCAGTACTTC	CASSLAEVAYEQYF
.	TRBJ1-3	many	TRBV6-6	TGTGCCAGCAGTTACCTCTTGGCCTCTGGAAACACCATATATTTT	CASSYLLASGNTIYF
.	TRBJ1-5	.	TRBV19	TGTGCCAGTAGTATAGTGCATTCGGGGGATCAGCCCCAGCATTTT	CASSIVHSGDQPQHF
.	TRBJ2-6	.	TRBV7-6	TGTGCCAGCAGCTCAGGACTAACCGAGTCTGGGGCCAACGTCCTGACTTTC	CASSSGLTESGANVLTF
TRBD1	TRBJ1-5	few	TRBV25-1	TGTGCCAGCAGTTTGGGACAGTTTAATCAGCCCCAGCATTTT	CASSLGQFNQPQHF
.	TRBJ1-2	.	TRBV7-2	TGTGCCAGCAGTCCCGCTCTGGGGGGTGGCTACACCTTC	CASSPALGGGYTF
TRBD1	TRBJ2-5	.	TRBV11-2	TGTGCCAGCAGCTTGGGGACAGACAAAGAGACCCAGTACTTC	CASSLGTDKETQYF
.	TRBJ1-4	.	TRBV18	TGTGCCAGCTCGCAAACGGGAGGTGAAAAACTGTTTTTT	CASSQTGGEKLFF
.	TRBJ2-7	few	TRBV10-3	TGTGCCAGCGAGGGGCGGGGTAAAGGCGGTTCATACGAGCAGTACTTC	CASEGRGKGGSYEQYF
TRBD1	TRBJ1-2	.	TRBV5-6	TGTGCCAGCAGCTTGCCCGGACAGGGGGCTGGATATGGCTACACCTTC	CASSLPGQGAGYGYTF
TRBD1	TRBJ1-6	.	TRBV25-1	TGTGCCAGCAGTGGGCGACAGGGCATCTCACCCCTCCACTTT	CASSGRQGISPLHF
.	TRBJ2-1	.	TRBV9	TGTGCCAGCAGCGTAGACGTCCTGCTAAGGGGGAGCTCCTACAATGAGCAGTTCTTC	CASSVDVLLRGSSYNEQFF
.	TRBJ1-4	.	TRBV5-1	TGCGCCAGCAGCCCGGCGGGGACAACTAATGAAAAACTGTTTTTT	CASSPAGTTNEKLFF
TRBD1	TRBJ2-3	.	TRBV29-1	TGCAGCGCGGGACAGGCCCTCACAGATACGCAGTATTTT	CSAGQALTDTQYF
.	TRBJ2-1	.	TRBV27	TGTGCCAGCAGTTTATCGGGGCCACGAGAGCAGTTCTTC	CASSLSGPREQFF
TRBD2	TRBJ2-7	.	TRBV15	TGTGCCACCAGCAGAGATGGGACTAGGGGCGACGAGCAGTACTTC	CATSRDGTRGDEQYF
TRBD1	TRBJ1-6	once	TRBV6-1	TGTGCCAGCAGTGAACAGGGGGCCGGTCCACCCCTCCACTTT	CASSEQGAGPPLHF
.	TRBJ2-7	few	TRBV30	TGTGCCTGGAGTGGAGCGTCCCCATACGAGCAGTACTTC	CAWSGASPYEQYF
.	TRBJ1-2	.	TRBV2	TGTGCCAGCAGGGCAGGGGCTAACTATGGCTACACCTTC	CASRAGANYGYTF
TRBD1	TRBJ1-6	.	TRBV28	TGTGCCAGCAGTTGGACAGGGGATAATTCACCCCTCCACTTT	CASSWTGDNSPLHF
TRBD1	TRBJ2-3	few	TRBV14	TGTGCCAGCAGCACACAGGGGACAGATACGCAGTATTTT	CASSTQGTDTQYF
TRBD2	TRBJ2-2	.	TRBV10-3	TGTGCCATCAGGACTAGCGGGCCCACCGGGGAGCTGTTTTTT	CAIRTSGPTGELFF
TRBD2	TRBJ2-2	.	TRBV4-2	TGTGCCAGCAGCCAAGATACTAGCGCGGGCACCGGGGAGCTGTTTTTT	CASSQDTSAGTGELFF
.	TRBJ2-5	.	TRBV5-1	TGCGCCAGCAGTCAGGGCTTTGACGAGACCCAGTACTTC	CASSQGFDETQYF
TRBD2	TRBJ2-1	.	TRBV6-5	TGTGCCACCTCCGGGACTAGCGGGCAAGAGCAGTTCTTC	CATSGTSGQEQFF
.	TRBJ1-2	.	TRBV27	TGTGCCAGCAGTTTAAGTCCCAGGGTAACTGGCGGCTACACCTTC	CASSLSPRVTGGYTF
TRBD2	TRBJ2-1	.	TRBV11-2	TGTGCCAGCAGCTCCCGACTAGCGGGAGGGCCGGGGGAGCAGTTCTTC	CASSSRLAGGPGEQFF
.	TRBJ1-1	.	TRBV15	TGTGCCACCAGCAGGAAGTTGGACAGACTGGGCCGCGGCACTGAAGCTTTCTTT	CATSRKLDRLGRGTEAFF
.	TRBJ1-1	.	TRBV6-2/TRBV6-3	TGTGCCAGCAGTTCCCCGGTCCTCTCGAACACTGAAGCTTTCTTT	CASSSPVLSNTEAFF
.	TRBJ2-7	.	TRBV23-1	TGCGCCTCACTAGAGGAGCAGTACTTC	CASLEEQYF
.	TRBJ2-2	few	TRBV14	TGTGCCAGCAGCCTGGGCCCATTGGCCGGGGAGCTGTTTTTT	CASSLGPLAGELFF
.	TRBJ2-5	.	TRBV11-3	TGTGCCAGCAGCCCGAAATGGGACTACCAAGAGACCCAGTACTTC	CASSPKWDYQETQYF
TRBD2	TRBJ2-4	.	TRBV6-5	TGTGCCAGCATGACGACTAGCGGCGGCGCGGGGATTCAGTACTTC	CASMTTSGGAGIQYF
.	TRBJ2-7	few	TRBV28	TGTGCCAGCAGCCGACAGTTCCCCACGGACTACGAGCAGTACTTC	CASSRQFPTDYEQYF
TRBD1	TRBJ1-1	.	TRBV5-1	TGCGCCAGCAGCCCGGGACAGGGAGGCACTGAAGCTTTCTTT	CASSPGQGGTEAFF
.	TRBJ1-2	.	TRBV12-3/TRBV12-4	TGTGCCAGCAGGGGGGTTGGCGGGGATGGCTACACCTTC	CASRGVGGDGYTF
.	TRBJ2-7	few	TRBV6-5	TGTGCCAGCAGCCTAGGGGCGCGGCCATCCTACGAGCAGTACTTC	CASSLGARPSYEQYF
TRBD2	TRBJ2-1	.	TRBV5-3	TGTGCCAGAAGCTTGGCCCAAGCGGGAGTTGACAATGAGCAGTTCTTC	CARSLAQAGVDNEQFF
.	TRBJ1-1	.	TRBV19	TGTGCCAGTAGTTACAATGGGCGGGAGGCTGAAGCTTTCTTT	CASSYNGREAEAFF
TRBD1	TRBJ2-1	.	TRBV7-2	TGTGCCAGCAGCAAAACAGGGGGTAGGATCTACAATGAGCAGTTCTTC	CASSKTGGRIYNEQFF
.	TRBJ1-1	.	TRBV19	TGTGCCAGTAGTATGGGACTCGCGAACACTGAAGCTTTCTTT	CASSMGLANTEAFF
.	TRBJ1-1	.	TRBV10-1	TGCGCCAGCAGTGACAGACAGTGCAACACTGAAGCTTTCTTT	CASSDRQCNTEAFF
.	TRBJ1-3	.	TRBV7-2	TGTGCCAGCAGGCCGGACAGAAACTCTGGAAACACCATATATTTT	CASRPDRNSGNTIYF
.	TRBJ2-3	.	TRBV5-8	TGTGCCAGCAGCTTGACGGGCACAGATACGCAGTATTTT	CASSLTGTDTQYF
.	TRBJ2-1	.	TRBV9	TGTGCCAGCAGCGTAGTTGCGATTCCCTACAATGAGCAGTTCTTC	CASSVVAIPYNEQFF
.	TRBJ2-1	.	TRBV6-6	TGTGCCAGCAGTTACGGGGGACTGTACAATGAGCAGTTCTTC	CASSYGGLYNEQFF